The 20 T cell receptor beta chains presented below share a single source sample, sequenced in a study of blood T cell repertoires in COVID-19. Using immunoSEQ multiplex PCR, the repertoire was profiled, and TCRdb retains in-frame clones only, with some absent. This sample yields 310,000 or so clones, of which around 87% are seen a single time; around 2.1% belongs to the top ten. What was sequenced was peripheral blood. These receptors originate from a woman aged 30 to 39 who had recovered from COVID-19.

V is TRBV3-1 (or the pseudogene TRBV3-2) and J is TRBJ1-4; D perhaps matches TRBD1 (6 bases). CDR3 length: 11 residues. Germline V gene lookup returns CDR1 LGHDT and CDR2 YNNKEL (reference sequence). V was clipped by 1 base and J by 12 bases, with 6 bases between them. CDR3 sequence: CASSQAGELFF. The CDR3 coding sequence is TGTGCCAGCAGCCAAGCAGGGGAACTGTTTTTT.

This clone was counted only a few times. The chain recombines TRBV4-1 with TRBJ1-2; 7 bases are a match to TRBD1. Germline trimming cut 3 bases from V and 5 bases from J; bases unmatched to any gene: 12. The CDR3 runs to 16 residues. Germline CDR1 is MGHRA and CDR2 is YSYEKL. The CDR3 DNA sequence: TGCGCCAGCAGCCAGGACTTACAGGGGCAAGGATATGGCTACACCTTC. Encoded protein: CASSQDLQGQGYGYTF.

The chain has TRBV6-5 and TRBJ1-1; no clear D. The CDR3 has 11 residues. The V gene's germline CDR1 is MNHEY and CDR2 SVGAGI. The V end lost 6 bases, the J end lost 7 bases, and 9 bases lay between the germline ends. DNA for the CDR3: TGTGCCAGCAGGCACACGTTTGAAGCTTTCTTT. As protein: CASRHTFEAFF.

The chain joins TRBV12-3 or TRBV12-4 to TRBJ2-1; the match to TRBD2 covers 7 bases. V trimming: 7 bases; J trimming: 4 bases; junction bases outside the gene matches: 4. The CDR3 consists of 13 residues. The CDR3 spells CASNWEGYNEQFF. The CDR3 coding sequence is TGTGCCAGCAACTGGGAGGGATACAATGAGCAGTTCTTC.

The chain uses TRBV12-3 or TRBV12-4 and TRBJ1-2, with TRBD1 matching 7 bases. The CDR3 has 13 amino acids. Trimming cost V 5 bases and J 7 bases; bases outside gene matches: 7. CDR3 DNA sequence: TGTGCCAGCAGTACCAACAGGGGAGGTGGCTACACCTTC. Translated, it gives CASSTNRGGGYTF.

The rearrangement uses TRBV7-9 and TRBJ2-5; D unclear. This CDR3 has 14 residues. Germline-derived CDR1 and CDR2 are SEHNR and FQNEAQ (reference sequence). V lost 5 bases to trimming and J lost 2 bases, with 12 bases between them. The CDR3 DNA sequence: TGTGCCAGCAGCCCCATCGACGGGCAAGAGACCCAGTACTTC. Protein product: CASSPIDGQETQYF.

The chain is built from TRBV6-1 and TRBJ2-7; 8 bases align to TRBD1. J gave up 3 bases and V 2 bases, and 3 bases lay outside the gene matches. Germline-derived CDR1 and CDR2 are MNHNS and SASEGT. CDR3 length equals 14 residues. In nucleotides, the CDR3 is TGTGCCAGCAGTGAAATGGACAGGGACTACGAGCAGTACTTC. This translates into CASSEMDRDYEQYF.

The chain combines TRBV18 with TRBJ2-4; tentative D call: TRBD2 (5 bases). CDR1 and CDR2 (germline): KGHSH, LQKENI. The CDR3 loop spans 13 amino acids. With 0 bases removed from V and 8 bases from J, the gap between germline ends came to 8 bases. The CDR3 loop reads CASSPPMRDIQYF. The CDR3 coding sequence is TGTGCCAGCTCACCACCGATGCGGGACATTCAGTACTTC.

This rearrangement joins TRBV7-4 to TRBJ1-3, with no clear D. Germline V gene data show CDR1 as SGHVT and CDR2 as SQSDAQ. The CDR3 has 16 residues. The germline V and J ends were trimmed by 0 bases and 0 bases, with 9 bases remaining between them. The CDR3 DNA follows: TGTGCCAGCAGCTTAGCGTTCGGGGACTCTGGAAACACCATATATTTT. Translating it yields CASSLAFGDSGNTIYF.

The CDR3 nucleotides are TGTGCCAGCAGTTTGTCGGCGGATGAGCAGTTCTTC. It specifies CASSLSADEQFF. This chain uses TRBV27 with TRBJ2-1; D gene uncertain. V lost 3 bases and J lost 8, with 8 bases in between. The V gene's germline CDR1 is MNHEY and CDR2 SMNVEV (reference sequence). This CDR3 is built from 12 residues.

The chain has TRBV2 and TRBJ2-5; D is uncertain. Germline CDR1 SNHLY, CDR2 FYNNEI. This CDR3 spans 16 amino acids. The V end was cut by 2 bases, the J end by 4 bases, with 17 bases between. The CDR3 nucleotides read TGTGCCAGCAGTGAAATGGTATTTGCCGGTGGAGAGACCCAGTACTTC. Translated, it gives CASSEMVFAGGETQYF.

This chain uses TRBV29-1 with TRBJ2-3; TRBD1 matches at 9 bases. V was clipped by 7 bases and J by 10 bases; unmatched bases: 6. The CDR3 spans 11 residues. CDR1 and CDR2 from the germline V gene are SQVTM and ANQGSEA. CDR3 protein: CSGDRADAQYF. CDR3 DNA: TGCAGCGGGGACAGGGCGGACGCGCAGTATTTT.

The chain couples TRBV19 to TRBJ2-7, with a weak D call TRBD1 (6 bases). The CDR3 is 15 amino acids. The V end lost 4 bases, the J end lost 6 bases, and 19 bases lay between the germline ends. CDR1 is LNHDA and CDR2 is SQIVND in the germline V gene (reference sequence). In nucleotides, the CDR3 is TGTGCCAGTAGTACCACAGGGCCCGGTGAGGCCGAGCAGTACTTC. Protein: CASSTTGPGEAEQYF. Full variable domain (missing parts from reference TRBV19 and TRBJ2-7): DGGITQSPKYLFRKEGQNVTLSCEQNLNHDAMYWYRQDPGQGLRLIYYSQIVNDFQKGDIAEGYSVSREKKESFPLTVTSAQKNPTAFYLCASSTTGPGEAEQYFGPGTRLTVT.

V gene TRBV25-1 combines with J gene TRBJ2-7, with D perhaps matching TRBD1 (5 bases). V was pared by 3 bases and J by 4 bases, with 13 bases between. CDR3 length: 14 residues. From germline, CDR1 is MGHDK and CDR2 SYGVNS. The CDR3 here is CASSDPRAKYEQYF. Written as DNA, the CDR3 is TGTGCCAGCAGTGATCCCAGGGCGAAATACGAGCAGTACTTC.

The CDR3 reads CASSFGPGTVENTGELFF. Written as DNA, the CDR3 is TGTGCCAGCAGTTTTGGTCCCGGGACAGTGGAGAACACCGGGGAGCTGTTTTTT. The chain recombines TRBV27 with TRBJ2-2; TRBD1 matches at 7 bases. CDR3 length: 18 residues. Germline CDR1 reads MNHEY; CDR2 reads SMNVEV (reference sequence). The V and J ends lost 3 bases and 1 base, in that order; junction bases with no gene match: 11.

The chain recombines TRBV5-5 with TRBJ1-1; D ambiguous. The germline V gene has CDR1 SGHKS and CDR2 YYEKEE (reference sequence). The germline V and J ends were trimmed by 2 bases and 3 bases, with 11 bases remaining between them. This CDR3 has 14 residues. Here the CDR3 DNA reads TGTGCCAGCAGCTTCGCGGGCTACGACACTGAAGCTTTCTTT. This sequence encodes CASSFAGYDTEAFF.

This clone was recorded once. The chain links TRBV7-2 to TRBJ1-5; D is possibly TRBD1 (5 bases). Germline CDR1 is SGHTA and CDR2 is FQGNSA. V was pared by 0 bases and J by 1 base, with 13 bases between. This CDR3 is built from 17 residues. The CDR3 protein is CASSLAGGGWSNQPQHF. In nucleotides, the CDR3 is TGTGCCAGCAGCTTAGCTGGGGGGGGTTGGAGCAATCAGCCCCAGCATTTT.

This chain connects TRBV9 to TRBJ1-6, with D hard to call. The germline V gene encodes CDR1 SGDLS and CDR2 YYNGEE. V was trimmed by 2 bases and J by 5 bases, leaving 8 bases between them. The CDR3 has 14 residues. This CDR3 reads CASSVGGNNSPLHF. The CDR3 DNA sequence: TGTGCCAGCAGCGTGGGCGGGAATAATTCACCCCTCCACTTT.

The V gene is TRBV5-4, the J gene TRBJ2-3; D is perhaps TRBD2 (5 bases). Germline values: CDR1 SGHNT, CDR2 YYREEE (reference sequence). V was shortened by 0 bases and J by 4 bases, with 12 bases between the two germline ends. CDR3 length equals 15 residues. Here the CDR3 DNA reads TGTGCCAGCAGCTTGGGAGGGCCCTCTTCAGATACGCAGTATTTT. Protein sequence: CASSLGGPSSDTQYF.

J is TRBJ1-1 and V is TRBV5-4; 8 bases match TRBD1. The germline V gene encodes CDR1 SGHNT and CDR2 YYREEE (reference sequence). CDR3 size: 14 residues. Trimming cost V 4 bases and J 6 bases; bases outside gene matches: 8. CDR3 protein: CASSLSGTGAEAFF. CDR3 coding DNA: TGTGCCAGCAGCCTATCCGGGACAGGAGCTGAAGCTTTCTTT.